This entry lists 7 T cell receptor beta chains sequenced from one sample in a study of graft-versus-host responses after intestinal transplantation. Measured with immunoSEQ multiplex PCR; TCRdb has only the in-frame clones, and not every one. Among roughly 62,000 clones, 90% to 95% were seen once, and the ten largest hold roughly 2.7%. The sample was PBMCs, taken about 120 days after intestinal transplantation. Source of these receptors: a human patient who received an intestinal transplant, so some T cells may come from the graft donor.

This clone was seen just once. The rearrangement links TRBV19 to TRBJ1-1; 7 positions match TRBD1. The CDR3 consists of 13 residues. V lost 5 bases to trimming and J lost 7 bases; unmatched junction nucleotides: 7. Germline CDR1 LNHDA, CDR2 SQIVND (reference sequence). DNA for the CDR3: TGTGCCAGTAGTCTTGACAGGGAAAATGAAGCTTTCTTT. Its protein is CASSLDRENEAFF.

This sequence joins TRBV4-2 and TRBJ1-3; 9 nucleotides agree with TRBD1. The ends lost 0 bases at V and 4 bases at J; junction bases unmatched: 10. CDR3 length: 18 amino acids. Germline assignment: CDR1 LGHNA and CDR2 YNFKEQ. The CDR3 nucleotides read TGTGCCAGCAGCCAAGATGTTGGGGGGACAGGGAGAGGAAACACCATATATTTT. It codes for CASSQDVGGTGRGNTIYF.

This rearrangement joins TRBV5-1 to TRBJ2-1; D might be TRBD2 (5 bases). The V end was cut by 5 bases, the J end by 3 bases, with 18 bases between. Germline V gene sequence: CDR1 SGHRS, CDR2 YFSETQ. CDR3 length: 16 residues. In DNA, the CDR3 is TGCGCCAGCAGTCAGGAGGCGTCCGATTACTACAATGAGCAGTTCTTC. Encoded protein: CASSQEASDYYNEQFF. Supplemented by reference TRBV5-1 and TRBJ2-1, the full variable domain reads KAGVTQTPRYLIKTRGQQVTLSCSPISGHRSVSWYQQTPGQGLQFLFEYFSETQRNKGNFPGRFSGRQFSNSRSEMNVSTLELGDSALYLCASSQEASDYYNEQFFGPGTRLTVL.

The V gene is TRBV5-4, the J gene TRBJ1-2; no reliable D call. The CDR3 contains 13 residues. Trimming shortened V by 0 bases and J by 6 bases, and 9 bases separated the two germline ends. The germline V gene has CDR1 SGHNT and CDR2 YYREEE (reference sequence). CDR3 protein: CASSLGVANGYTF. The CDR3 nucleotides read TGTGCCAGCAGCTTGGGGGTAGCGAATGGCTACACCTTC.

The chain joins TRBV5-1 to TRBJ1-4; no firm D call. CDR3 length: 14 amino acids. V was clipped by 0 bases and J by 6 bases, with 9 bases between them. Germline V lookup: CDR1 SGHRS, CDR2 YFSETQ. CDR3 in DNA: TGCGCCAGCAGCTTGGAAAGGTCGGATGAAAAACTGTTTTTT. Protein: CASSLERSDEKLFF. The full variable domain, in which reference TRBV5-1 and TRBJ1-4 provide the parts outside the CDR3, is KAGVTQTPRYLIKTRGQQVTLSCSPISGHRSVSWYQQTPGQGLQFLFEYFSETQRNKGNFPGRFSGRQFSNSRSEMNVSTLELGDSALYLCASSLERSDEKLFFGSGTQLSVL.

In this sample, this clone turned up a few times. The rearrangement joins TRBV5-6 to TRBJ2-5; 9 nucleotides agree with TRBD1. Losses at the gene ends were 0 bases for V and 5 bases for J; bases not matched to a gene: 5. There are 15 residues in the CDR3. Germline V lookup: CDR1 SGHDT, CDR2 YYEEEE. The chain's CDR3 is CASSLAGTGLETQYF. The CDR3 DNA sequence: TGTGCCAGCAGCTTGGCCGGGACAGGGTTGGAGACCCAGTACTTC.

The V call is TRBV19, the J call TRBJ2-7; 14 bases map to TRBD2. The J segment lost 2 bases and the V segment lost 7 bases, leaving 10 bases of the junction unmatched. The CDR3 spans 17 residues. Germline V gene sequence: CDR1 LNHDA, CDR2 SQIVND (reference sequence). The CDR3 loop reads CASKSRGTSGSPYEQYF. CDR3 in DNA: TGTGCCAGTAAAAGCAGGGGGACTAGCGGGAGCCCCTACGAGCAGTACTTC.